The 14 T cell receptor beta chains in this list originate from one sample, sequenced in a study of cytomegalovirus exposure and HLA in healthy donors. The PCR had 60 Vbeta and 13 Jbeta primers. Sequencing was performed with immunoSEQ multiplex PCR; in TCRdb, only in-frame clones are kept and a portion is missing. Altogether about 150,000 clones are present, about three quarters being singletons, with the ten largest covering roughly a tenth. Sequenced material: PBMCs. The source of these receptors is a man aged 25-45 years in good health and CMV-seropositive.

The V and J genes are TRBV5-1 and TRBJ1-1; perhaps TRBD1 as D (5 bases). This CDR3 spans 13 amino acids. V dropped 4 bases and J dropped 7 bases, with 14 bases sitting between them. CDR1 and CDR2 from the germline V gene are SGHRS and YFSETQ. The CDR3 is CASSLGTRNEAFF. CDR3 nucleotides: TGCGCCAGCAGCCTTGGGACTCGGAATGAAGCTTTCTTT.

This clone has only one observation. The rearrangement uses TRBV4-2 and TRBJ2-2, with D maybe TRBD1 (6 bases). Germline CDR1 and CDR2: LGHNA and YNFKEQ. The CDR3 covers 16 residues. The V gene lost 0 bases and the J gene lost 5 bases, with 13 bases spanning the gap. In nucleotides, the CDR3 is TGTGCCAGCAGCCAAGACAGGGCAGGGGTGACCGGGGAGCTGTTTTTT. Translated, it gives CASSQDRAGVTGELFF.

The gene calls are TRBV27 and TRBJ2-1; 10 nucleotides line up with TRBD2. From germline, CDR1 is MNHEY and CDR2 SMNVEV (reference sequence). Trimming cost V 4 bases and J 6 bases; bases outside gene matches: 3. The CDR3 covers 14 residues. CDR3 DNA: TGTGCCAGCAGTTCCCTAGCGGGAGTCAATGAGCAGTTCTTC. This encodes CASSSLAGVNEQFF.

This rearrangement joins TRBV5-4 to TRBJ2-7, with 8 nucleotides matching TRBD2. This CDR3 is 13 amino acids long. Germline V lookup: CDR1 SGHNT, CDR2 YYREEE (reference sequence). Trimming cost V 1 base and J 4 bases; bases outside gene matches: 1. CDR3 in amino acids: CASSLSGRYEQYF. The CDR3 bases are TGTGCCAGCAGCTTGAGCGGGAGATACGAGCAGTACTTC.

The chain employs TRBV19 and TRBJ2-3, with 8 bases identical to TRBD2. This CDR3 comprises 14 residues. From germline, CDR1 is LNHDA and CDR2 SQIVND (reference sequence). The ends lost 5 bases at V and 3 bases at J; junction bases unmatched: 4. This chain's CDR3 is CASSGAGETDTQYF. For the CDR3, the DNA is TGTGCCAGTAGTGGAGCGGGAGAAACAGATACGCAGTATTTT.

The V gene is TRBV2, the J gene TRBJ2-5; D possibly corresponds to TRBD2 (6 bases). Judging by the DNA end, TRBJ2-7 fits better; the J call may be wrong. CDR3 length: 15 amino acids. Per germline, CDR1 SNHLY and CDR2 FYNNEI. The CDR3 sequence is CASSPGWGSGDEQYF. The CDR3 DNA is TGTGCCAGCAGCCCGGGGTGGGGTAGCGGCGACGAGCAGTACTTC.

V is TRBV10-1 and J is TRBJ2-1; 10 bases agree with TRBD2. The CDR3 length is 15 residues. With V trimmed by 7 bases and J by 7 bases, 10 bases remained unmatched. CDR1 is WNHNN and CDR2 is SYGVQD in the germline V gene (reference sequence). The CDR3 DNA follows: TGCGCCAGCATTCCGGAGCGGGAGGGCCGGAATGAGCAGTTCTTC. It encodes CASIPEREGRNEQFF.

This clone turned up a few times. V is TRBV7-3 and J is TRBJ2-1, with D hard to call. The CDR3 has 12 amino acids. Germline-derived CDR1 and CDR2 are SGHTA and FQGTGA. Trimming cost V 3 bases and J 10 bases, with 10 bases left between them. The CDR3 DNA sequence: TGTGCCAGCAGCTTTACCCCGAGCGAGCAGTTCTTC. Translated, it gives CASSFTPSEQFF.

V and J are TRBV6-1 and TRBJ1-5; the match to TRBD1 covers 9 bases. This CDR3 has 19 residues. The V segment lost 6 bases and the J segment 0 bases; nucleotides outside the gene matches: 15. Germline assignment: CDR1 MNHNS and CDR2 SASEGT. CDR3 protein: CASREQGTGFIYSNQPQHF. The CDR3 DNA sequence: TGTGCCAGCAGAGAACAGGGGACAGGGTTTATTTATAGCAATCAGCCCCAGCATTTT.

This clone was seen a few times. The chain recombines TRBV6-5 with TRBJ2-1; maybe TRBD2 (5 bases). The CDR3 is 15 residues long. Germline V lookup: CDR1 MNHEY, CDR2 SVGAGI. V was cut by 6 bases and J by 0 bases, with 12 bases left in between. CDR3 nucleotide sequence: TGTGCCAGCAGCCTATATCGGGACTCCTACAATGAGCAGTTCTTC. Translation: CASSLYRDSYNEQFF.

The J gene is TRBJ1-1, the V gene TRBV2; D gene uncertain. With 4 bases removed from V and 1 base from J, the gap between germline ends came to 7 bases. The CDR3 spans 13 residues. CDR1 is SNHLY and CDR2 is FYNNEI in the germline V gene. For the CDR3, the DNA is TGTGCCAGCAGTGGAACACAGAACACTGAAGCTTTCTTT. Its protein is CASSGTQNTEAFF.

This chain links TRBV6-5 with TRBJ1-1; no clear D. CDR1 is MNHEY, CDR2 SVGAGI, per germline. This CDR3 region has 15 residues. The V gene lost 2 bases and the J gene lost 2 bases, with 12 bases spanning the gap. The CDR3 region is CASSYLEGFNTEAFF. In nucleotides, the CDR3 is TGTGCCAGCAGTTACCTCGAGGGCTTCAACACTGAAGCTTTCTTT.

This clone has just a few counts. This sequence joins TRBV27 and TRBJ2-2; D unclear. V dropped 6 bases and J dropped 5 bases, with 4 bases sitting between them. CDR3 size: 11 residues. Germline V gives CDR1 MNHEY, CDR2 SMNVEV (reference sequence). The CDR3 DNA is TGTGCCAGCAGCCAAACCGGGGAGCTGTTTTTT. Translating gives CASSQTGELFF.

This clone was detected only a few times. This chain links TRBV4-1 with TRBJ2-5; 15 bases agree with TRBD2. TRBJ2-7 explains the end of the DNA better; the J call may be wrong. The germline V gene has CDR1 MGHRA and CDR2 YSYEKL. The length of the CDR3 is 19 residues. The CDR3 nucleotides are TGCGCCAGCAGCCCGTTGCGGGGACTAGCGGGAGGCTTATCCTACGAGCAGTACTTC. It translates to CASSPLRGLAGGLSYEQYF.